This TCR beta chain was recovered during a study of post-analysis software for immune sequencing data. Study summary: The disease courses covered relapsing-remitting, secondary progressive and progressive-relapsing multiple sclerosis.

The germline gives CDR1 LNHNV, CDR2 YYDKDF (reference sequence). V lost 1 base and J lost 6, with 12 bases in between. The CDR3 spans 14 residues. TCR beta libraries were prepared from cDNA with unique molecular identifiers. Researchers reported 550,000 or so cDNA molecules coming from approximately 0.91 to 9.4 million T cells. TCRdb analysed the PCR reads with MiXCR anew, one entry per CDR3 protein. This table holds 700,000 to 800,000 distinct CDR3 sequences, about 32% found once. On this clonotype: The target antigen is unknown.

Points from the study as a whole: Multiple sclerosis patients showed significantly lower normalized Chao1 diversity than controls did. F-measure co-clustering was strong for batch-matched samples. The five TRBV segments detected at higher frequency in patients than in controls included TRBV5-6, TRBV5-1 and TRBV20-1.

The sequence was collected from a girl aged 5-17 years with multiple sclerosis. The sequencing input was blood. The V gene is TRBV15, the J gene TRBJ1-1; perhaps TRBD1 as D (5 bases). The CDR3 region is CATSRAGGLSEAFF. CDR3 sequence (DNA): TGTGCCACCAGCAGAGCCGGGGGATTGTCTGAAGCTTTCTTT.